Listed below are T cell receptor beta chains from one sample, sequenced in a study of blood T cell repertoires in COVID-19. The data were produced by immunoSEQ multiplex PCR, yet TCRdb's version contains in-frame clones alone and is incomplete. The sample lists 200,000 to 250,000 clones; over 75% were seen once. Material for sequencing was peripheral blood. The receptors were gathered from a woman between 65 and 79 years old with COVID-19, enrolled during active disease. Both conserved end residues are trimmed from each CDR3. Fields, in order: V gene, CDR3 length, CDR3 protein.

V gene: TRBV29-1
CDR3 length: 12
CDR3 protein: SVGTSGTQETQY

V gene: TRBV11-2
CDR3 length: 9
CDR3 protein: ASSRSTEAF

V gene: TRBV7-9
CDR3 length: 15
CDR3 protein: ASSPWTGGGMNLKAF

V gene: TRBV5-4
CDR3 length: 13
CDR3 protein: ASSLGTGYSSEQY

V gene: TRBV7-2
CDR3 length: 12
CDR3 protein: ASSLYTGAPEAF

V gene: TRBV5-1
CDR3 length: 11
CDR3 protein: ASSPGLGSGYT

V gene: TRBV5-1
CDR3 length: 12
CDR3 protein: ASSFPGTYNEQF

V gene: TRBV6-1
CDR3 length: 12
CDR3 protein: ACRERGSYNEQF

V gene: TRBV6-5
CDR3 length: 11
CDR3 protein: ASSYRQNSPLH

V gene: TRBV3-1/TRBV3-2
CDR3 length: 15
CDR3 protein: ASSHVSGTGAHNEQF

V gene: TRBV11-1
CDR3 length: 13
CDR3 protein: ASKPASGSYNEQF

V gene: TRBV4-2
CDR3 length: 14
CDR3 protein: ASSQDRGPSNQPQH

V gene: TRBV6-5
CDR3 length: 11
CDR3 protein: ASQLAGLYEQY

V gene: TRBV21-1
CDR3 length: 11
CDR3 protein: ASGRGGDTEAF

V gene: TRBV7-2
CDR3 length: 11
CDR3 protein: ASNDRGADTQY

V gene: TRBV14
CDR3 length: 13
CDR3 protein: ASSQGTTSTDTQY

V gene: TRBV6-2/TRBV6-3
CDR3 length: 14
CDR3 protein: ASSHRDRGWHQPQH

V gene: TRBV5-6
CDR3 length: 11
CDR3 protein: ASSTGSRYGYT

V gene: TRBV5-4
CDR3 length: 13
CDR3 protein: ASSLSSGGQETQY

V gene: TRBV19
CDR3 length: 14
CDR3 protein: ASSIVPQGGNQPQH

V gene: TRBV15
CDR3 length: 12
CDR3 protein: ATSRGLVTYGYT

V gene: TRBV5-1
CDR3 length: 15
CDR3 protein: ASNPGRVPNGNEKLF

V gene: TRBV6-2/TRBV6-3
CDR3 length: 13
CDR3 protein: ASSIGLAGVNEQF

V gene: TRBV30
CDR3 length: 10
CDR3 protein: AYRVIRDGYT

V gene: TRBV5-1
CDR3 length: 13
CDR3 protein: ASSKGTAGGQPQH

V gene: TRBV2
CDR3 length: 11
CDR3 protein: ASSVAPEETQY